The entry below describes one T cell receptor (beta chain). The CDR3 totals 16 residues. Germline V gives CDR1 ENHRY, CDR2 SYGVKD. Trimming removed 6 bases from V and 5 bases from J; junction bases left unmatched: 8. Lactation, pregnancy, other autoimmune disease or uncontrolled infection led to exclusion of patients. The sample originates from a study of T cells in Graves' hyperthyroidism and ophthalmopathy. RNA transcripts were the template for amplifying TCR beta CDR3 regions. The HTBI primer set drove a first-round RT-PCR of the TCR CDR3. TCRdb re-called the multiplex PCR reads through MiXCR, storing one row per CDR3 protein. The sample yields 530,000 or so distinct CDR3 sequences, roughly 17% seen once.

Sequenced material: blood. The chain combines TRBV10-3 with TRBJ2-3; 13 bases are a match to TRBD2. The receptor comes from a woman in her late teens or twenties with Graves' ophthalmopathy. In DNA form, the CDR3 reads TGTGCCATCAGCTTACTAGCGGGGGGGCTTCAAGATACGCAGTATTTT. Its protein product is CAISLLAGGLQDTQYF.